This T cell receptor (beta chain) was retrieved from a study of blood T cells in healthy people across ages. Study observations and caveats: Strong correlation was found linking TCR beta diversity to naive T cell percentage. Roughly linear declines in TCR beta diversity per million T cells occurred with age.

This clonotype was counted many times. What it binds is not known. Trimming shortened V by 5 bases and J by 8 bases, and 7 bases separated the two germline ends. From germline, CDR1 is MDHEN and CDR2 SYDVKM. The length of the CDR3 is 11 residues. Combining a sample-barcoded 5' primer with a J-beta primer mix, a second PCR ran for roughly 6 to 12 cycles. In TCRdb, the 5' RACE reads were re-called with MiXCR into one record per CDR3 protein. This sample has approximately 700,000 distinct CDR3 sequences, with approximately 31% found just once. The source is an elderly woman in good health. The sample consisted of blood. V is TRBV28 and J is TRBJ2-1, with unresolved D. The DNA of the CDR3 is TGTGCCAGCAGTATCCGCGATGAGCAGTTCTTC. It codes for CASSIRDEQFF.